This T cell receptor beta chain came from a study of control samples from healthy donors and cancer patients. This CDR3 is built from 17 residues. The repertoire was sequenced with immunoSEQ multiplex PCR; TCRdb's copy has only in-frame clones and lacks some. The table includes approximately 160,000 clones, about 90% detected once. Sequenced material: blood. The V gene is TRBV21-1, the J gene TRBJ1-5; the D call of TRBD1 is as the table states it, not checked on the DNA. TRBV21-1 is labeled a pseudogene. The receptor comes from a woman in her forties in good health. The CDR3 reads CASKARKSDILNQPQHF. CDR3 sequence (DNA): TGTGCCAGCAAAGCTCGAAAATCGGACATCCTCAATCAGCCCCAGCATTTT.